One sample yielded the 10 T cell receptor beta chains listed below, sequenced in a study of breast tumors, draining lymph nodes, adjacent tissues. TCRdb analysed the multiplex PCR reads with MiXCR anew, one entry per CDR3 protein. Altogether about 180,000 distinct CDR3 sequences are present, around a third being singletons, with the ten largest covering around 4%. Breast cancer patients provided tissue from their axillary draining lymph nodes. The material sequenced was axillary lymph node tissue. The receptors come from a female donor with breast cancer. Some clones in this sample may be carry-over from other donors' samples.

This chain joins TRBV25-1 and TRBJ2-2; tentative D call: TRBD2 (5 bases). Between the trimmed V and J ends, which lost 4 bases and 1 base, there was a span of 19 bases. Germline V gene data show CDR1 as MGHDK and CDR2 as SYGVNS. The CDR3 consists of 18 residues. CDR3 loop: CASSGTTSGVWNTGELFF. CDR3 DNA: TGTGCCAGCAGTGGGACCACTAGTGGCGTCTGGAACACCGGGGAGCTGTTTTTT.

This clonotype showed up just a few times. It may be a read error: a sequence one base away is much more abundant. V is TRBV29-1 and J is TRBJ1-3; D is ambiguous. This CDR3 spans 12 amino acids. Trimming took off 4 bases at V and 11 bases at J, with 15 bases between the two ends. In germline, CDR1 is SQVTM, CDR2 ANQGSEA. The CDR3 protein is CSVGGLLRAIYF. The DNA of the CDR3 is TGCAGCGTTGGAGGGCTCCTTCGGGCCATATATTTT. The full variable domain, rest sourced from reference TRBV29-1 and TRBJ1-3, is SAVISQKPSRDICQRGTSLTIQCQVDSQVTMMFWYRQQPGQSLTLIATANQGSEATYESGFVIDKFPISRPNLTFSTLTVSNMSPEDSSIYLCSVGGLLRAIYFGEGSWLTVV.

Note on this clonotype: A clone one base away is much larger, so this may be a read error. CDR3 region: CASSIGWAYEQYF. CDR3 sequence (DNA): TGTGCCAGCAGCATCGGATGGGCCTACGAGCAGTACTTC. V and J are TRBV5-8 and TRBJ2-7, with D uncertain. CDR1 and CDR2 (germline): SGHTS, YDEGEE. The CDR3 has 13 amino acids. V shed 4 bases and J shed 2 bases, with 10 bases lying between them.

This clonotype was detected ten times or more. V and J are TRBV10-2 and TRBJ1-3; 9 nucleotides line up with TRBD1. The V and J ends lost 5 bases and 7 bases, in that order; junction bases with no gene match: 12. CDR1 is WSHSY and CDR2 is SAAADI in the germline V gene. CDR3 length: 16 residues. The CDR3 DNA reads TGCGCCAGCAGTCCTCCTACAGGGGGCGGTGGGAACACCATATATTTT. Translated: CASSPPTGGGGNTIYF.

Remarks on this clonotype: One end of the junction varies from germline; a read error may be responsible. V and J are TRBV7-7 and TRBJ1-2; D is uncertain. This CDR3 contains 17 residues. Germline loops: CDR1 SSHAT, CDR2 FNYEAQ (reference sequence). CDR3 region: CASSTCGNRGAVKKYTF. In DNA form, the CDR3 reads TGTGCTAGCAGCACATGCGGGAACCGGGGAGCGGTCAAGAAGTACACCTTC.

This clonotype was seen many times. The V and J genes are TRBV9 and TRBJ1-2; D might be TRBD1 (5 bases). Germline CDR1 SGDLS, CDR2 YYNGEE. The CDR3 runs to 14 residues. V was shortened by 4 bases and J by 4 bases, with 14 bases between the two germline ends. CDR3 amino acids: CASSPGRGAYGYTF. The CDR3 nucleotides read TGTGCCAGCAGCCCCGGTAGGGGTGCCTATGGCTACACCTTC. The full variable domain, with the rest looked up from reference TRBV9 and TRBJ1-2, is DSGVTQTPKHLITATGQRVTLRCSPRSGDLSVYWYQQSLDQGLQFLIQYYNGEERAKGNILERFSAQQFPDLHSELNLSSLELGDSALYFCASSPGRGAYGYTFGSGTRLTVV.

V usage is TRBV20-1 and J usage is TRBJ2-2; perhaps TRBD2 as D (5 bases). Per germline, CDR1 DFQATT and CDR2 SNEGSKA (reference sequence). V shed 6 bases and J shed 8 bases, with 10 bases lying between them. CDR3 length: 11 residues. CDR3 amino acids: CSAAVTGELFF. DNA for the CDR3: TGCAGTGCAGCGGTGACAGGGGAGCTGTTTTTT.

This clonotype showed up many times. The gene calls are TRBV18 and TRBJ2-5; no firm D call. V was shortened by 8 bases and J by 5 bases, with 12 bases between the two germline ends. The CDR3 totals 12 residues. The germline gives CDR1 KGHSH, CDR2 LQKENI. The CDR3 nucleotides are TGTGCCAGCACCACCAGTAGGGAGACCCAGTACTTC. It codes for CASTTSRETQYF.

Remarks on this clonotype: A much larger clone differs by one base, so this may be a read error. This rearrangement joins TRBV6-1 to TRBJ1-4; D is perhaps TRBD1 (6 bases). CDR3 length equals 15 residues. Between the trimmed V and J ends, which lost 5 bases and 3 bases, there was a span of 13 bases. Germline V gene data show CDR1 as MNHNS and CDR2 as SASEGT. CDR3 sequence: CASSYQGTPNEKLFF. The CDR3 bases are TGTGCCAGCAGTTACCAGGGGACGCCTAATGAAAAACTGTTTTTT.

To note about this clonotype: This sequence may be a read error, since a much larger clone differs from it by one base. V gene TRBV7-8 combines with J gene TRBJ1-2; no firm D call. Per germline, CDR1 SGHVS and CDR2 FQNEAQ. CDR3 length equals 15 residues. Here the CDR3 reads CASSFSRNLNHGYTF. In nucleotides, the CDR3 is TGTGCCAGCAGCTTTTCACGGAACCTTAACCATGGCTACACCTTC.